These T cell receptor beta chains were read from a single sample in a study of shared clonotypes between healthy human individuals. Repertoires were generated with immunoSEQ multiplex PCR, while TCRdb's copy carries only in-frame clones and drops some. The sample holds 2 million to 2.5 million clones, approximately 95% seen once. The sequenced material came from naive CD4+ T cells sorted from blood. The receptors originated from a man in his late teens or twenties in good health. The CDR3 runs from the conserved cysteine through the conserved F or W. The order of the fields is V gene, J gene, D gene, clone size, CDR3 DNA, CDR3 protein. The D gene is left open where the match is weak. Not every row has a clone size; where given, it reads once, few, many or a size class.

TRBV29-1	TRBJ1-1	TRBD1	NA	TGCAGCGTACTGGGACAGCGGGTAGGCGCTGAAGCTTTCTTT	CSVLGQRVGAEAFF
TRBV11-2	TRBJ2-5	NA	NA	TGTGCCAGCAGTTCCAACAGGGTTGAGACCCAGTACTTC	CASSSNRVETQYF
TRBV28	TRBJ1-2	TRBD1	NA	TGTGCCAGCTGTTCGGGACAGGGCCCGGGTCGGGGCTACACCTTC	CASCSGQGPGRGYTF
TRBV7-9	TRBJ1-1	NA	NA	TGTGCCAGCAGCGAACAGGGGAACACTGAAGCTTTCTTT	CASSEQGNTEAFF
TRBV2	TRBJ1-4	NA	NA	TGTGCCAGCAGTGAGCGGTGGGGTTCCGATGAAAAACTGTTTTTT	CASSERWGSDEKLFF
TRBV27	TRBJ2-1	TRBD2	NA	TGTGCCAGCAGTCCCGGGGGCGGGAGGTCCCCCCAGAGCTCCTACAATGAGCAGTTCTTC	CASSPGGGRSPQSSYNEQFF
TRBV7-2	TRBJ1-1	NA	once	TGTGCCAGCAGCTTAAAAGGGGAGGGCACTGAAGCTTTCTTT	CASSLKGEGTEAFF
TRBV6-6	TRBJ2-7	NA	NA	TGTGCCAGCAGTTCAAGGGGAGGGGGTTTTTCCTACGAGCAGTACTTC	CASSSRGGGFSYEQYF
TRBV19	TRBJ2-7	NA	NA	TGTGCCAGTAGTATCGGACAGATTGGACCCTACGAGCAGTACTTC	CASSIGQIGPYEQYF
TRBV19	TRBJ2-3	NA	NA	TGTGCCAGTAGTATGTTGACAAGCACAGATACGCAGTATTTT	CASSMLTSTDTQYF
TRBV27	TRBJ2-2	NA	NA	TGTGCCAGCAGTTTTCAAAGGGCCGGGGAGCTGTTTTTT	CASSFQRAGELFF
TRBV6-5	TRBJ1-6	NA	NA	TGTGCCAGCAGTTACACACGCCAAACCGGTAATTCACCCCTCCACTTT	CASSYTRQTGNSPLHF
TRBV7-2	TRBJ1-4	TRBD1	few	TGTGCCAGCAGCTTAGGGGACAGAAATAATGAAAAACTGTTTTTT	CASSLGDRNNEKLFF
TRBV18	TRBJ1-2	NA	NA	TGTGCCAGCTCACCACCGGGCCTCCCATCCCATGGCTACACCTTC	CASSPPGLPSHGYTF
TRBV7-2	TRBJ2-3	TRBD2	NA	TGTGCCAGCAGCCTACTGGGACTAGCGGGATCGGGAGATACGCAGTATTTT	CASSLLGLAGSGDTQYF
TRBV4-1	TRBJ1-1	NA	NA	TGCGCCAGCAGCCAAGTCTTCGGACAGTTAGCTTTCTTT	CASSQVFGQLAFF
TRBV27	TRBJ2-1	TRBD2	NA	TGTGCCAGCAGTTCCCGGCGGGGGTGGGGCCACAATGAGCAGTTCTTC	CASSSRRGWGHNEQFF
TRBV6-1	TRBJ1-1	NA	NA	TGTGCCAGCGCCAGGGGTTCCGGCACTGAAGCTTTCTTT	CASARGSGTEAFF
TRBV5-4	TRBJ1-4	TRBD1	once	TGTGCCAGCAGCTTACCTCCGGGACAGGAAAATGAAAAACTGTTTTTT	CASSLPPGQENEKLFF
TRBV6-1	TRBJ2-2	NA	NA	TGTGCCAGCAGTGAATCAGGAACCGGGGAGCTGTTTTTT	CASSESGTGELFF
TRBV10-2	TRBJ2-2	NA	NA	TGCGCCAGCTTCCTCCGTTTGACGTCAGCCGGGGACACCGGGGAGCTGTTTTTT	CASFLRLTSAGDTGELFF
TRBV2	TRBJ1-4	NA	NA	TGTGCCAGCAGTGAAGCATTCGGCGGGGGGAATGAAAAACTGTTTTTT	CASSEAFGGGNEKLFF